This T cell receptor beta chain was found in a study of T cell changes during pregnancy in multiple sclerosis (dated by TCRdb to between 2017 and 2020). Background for the entire study: The study looked at changes in the T cell repertoire across pregnancy in women with multiple sclerosis.

The library was produced with the immunoSEQ multiplex PCR assay. TCRdb mirrors the immuneACCESS table, restricted to in-frame sequences. Some clones are absent from its copies; in checked studies, under half trace to an unresolved V gene, and the reason for the others is unknown. The sample table holds about 36,000 clones, of which roughly 92% were seen once. Jointly, the top ten make up about 0.42% of the sample. The CDR3 runs 13 residues from the cysteine to the phenylalanine. Here the CDR3 DNA is all that survives: 39 bases in frame from base 1. The V end loses 5 bases and the J end loses 6 bases, and a stretch of 10 bases separates them. CDR1 is given as LGHNA and CDR2 as YSLEER, both from the germline V gene. A word on this clone: No antigen is known for it. The input lacks base qualities; no much larger clone sits a single base away.

This TCR derives from a female donor in good health, enrolled as a control in a pregnancy study. This material consisted of CD4+ T cells from peripheral blood mononuclear cells, taken in the third trimester of pregnancy. The chain is encoded by TRBV4-3 joined to TRBJ2-2; the D gene is perhaps TRBD2, from 5 matching bases. Here is the DNA: TGCGCCAGCAGCGTCTTGAGGGCCGGGGAGCTGTTTTTT. It codes for CASSVLRAGELFF.